These 14 T cell receptor beta chains were sequenced from one sample in a study of blood T cell repertoires in COVID-19. Assay: immunoSEQ multiplex PCR; the TCRdb copy retains only in-frame clones and omits some. The table lists roughly 250,000 clones, 80% to 95% of them singletons. Source material: peripheral blood. The receptor set was obtained from a person in their late teens or twenties with COVID-19, enrolled during active disease.

The rearrangement uses TRBV24-1 and TRBJ2-3; a weak D match, TRBD1 (8 bases). The CDR3 consists of 17 residues. CDR1 is KGHDR and CDR2 is SFDVKD in the germline V gene. The ends were cut back, 2 bases at V and 3 bases at J, with 17 bases in the middle. The CDR3 DNA follows: TGTGCCACCAGTGATTGGGGGGGACAGGATGGGACAGATACGCAGTATTTT. The encoded protein is CATSDWGGQDGTDTQYF.

The chain carries TRBV3-1 (or the pseudogene TRBV3-2) and TRBJ1-2; D is perhaps TRBD1 (6 bases). CDR1 is LGHDT, CDR2 YNNKEL, per germline (reference sequence). The CDR3 is 14 amino acids. Trimming took 4 bases from V and 7 from J, leaving 16 bases between them. CDR3 region: CASSPSSTGFGYTF. The CDR3 DNA is TGTGCCAGCAGCCCATCCTCCACAGGGTTTGGCTACACCTTC.

The rearrangement links TRBV5-6 to TRBJ1-1; 7 positions agree with TRBD1. Looked up from germline, CDR1 is SGHDT and CDR2 is YYEEEE. Trimming at V came to 0 bases and at J to 1 base, leaving 0 bases not matched to a gene. CDR3 length: 14 amino acids. The CDR3 here is CASSLGTGNTEAFF. CDR3 DNA: TGTGCCAGCAGCTTGGGGACAGGGAACACTGAAGCTTTCTTT.

As for this clone: This may be a read error: a much more frequent sequence differs by one nucleotide. This sequence joins TRBV7-2 and TRBJ2-3, with 7 positions matching TRBD1. V trimming: 3 bases; J trimming: 0 bases; junction bases outside the gene matches: 3. Germline CDR1 reads SGHTA; CDR2 reads FQGNSA. The CDR3 loop spans 15 amino acids. The CDR3 bases are TGTGCCAGCAGCTTGGACAGGTTTAGCACAGATACGCAGTATTTT. It codes for CASSLDRFSTDTQYF.

The CDR3 nucleotides are TGTGCCAGCAGTTTATCCCAGGGCCACGAGACCCAGTACTTC. As protein: CASSLSQGHETQYF. The chain employs TRBV28 and TRBJ2-5, with D possibly matching TRBD1 (5 bases). This CDR3 spans 14 amino acids. The germline CDR1 and CDR2 sequences are MDHEN and SYDVKM. The V gene lost 1 base and the J gene lost 5 bases, with 11 bases spanning the gap.

This chain connects TRBV12-3 or TRBV12-4 to TRBJ2-3; no clear D. Trimming left V 6 bases short and J 8 bases short, with 12 bases between. CDR3 length equals 12 residues. CDR3: CASSLSLGTQYF. Here the CDR3 DNA reads TGTGCCAGCAGCCTTAGCCTCGGTACGCAGTATTTT.

The chain employs TRBV2 and TRBJ1-3, with D perhaps matching TRBD1 (5 bases). The CDR3 extends over 13 amino acids. Trimming stripped 7 bases from V and 6 bases from J, with 13 bases between. Germline values: CDR1 SNHLY, CDR2 FYNNEI. CDR3 in DNA: TGTGCCAGCACCTCGGGGGGGGAAAACACCATATATTTT. This gives the protein CASTSGGENTIYF.

V and J are TRBV5-8 and TRBJ1-5; maybe TRBD1 (6 bases). The CDR3 is made up of 13 amino acids. Trimming removed 4 bases from V and 2 bases from J, with 7 bases in between. CDR1 SGHTS and CDR2 YDEGEE come from the germline V gene. DNA of the CDR3: TGTGCCAGCAGCCCAGGGGGCAATCAGCCCCAGCATTTT. This encodes CASSPGGNQPQHF.

This clone was recorded only once. The CDR3 spells CASSRGSGSVNEQFF. The CDR3 nucleotides are TGTGCCAGCAGCCGGGGTAGCGGGAGCGTGAATGAGCAGTTCTTC. The chain uses TRBV7-3 and TRBJ2-1, with 9 bases identical to TRBD2. Germline CDR1 and CDR2: SGHTA and FQGTGA. The CDR3 loop spans 15 amino acids. V lost 5 bases to trimming and J lost 7 bases; unmatched junction nucleotides: 9.

This chain uses TRBV10-3 with TRBJ2-2; TRBD1 aligns across 8 bases. Germline V gene data show CDR1 as ENHRY and CDR2 as SYGVKD. V shed 3 bases and J 5 bases; nucleotides not matched to a gene: 8. This CDR3 region has 16 residues. The CDR3 is CAISDSDRGGTGELFF. The CDR3 DNA follows: TGTGCCATCAGTGACTCCGACAGGGGCGGAACCGGGGAGCTGTTTTTT.

This clone was found once. The V and J genes are TRBV4-1 and TRBJ2-3; TRBD2 matches at 8 bases. The V gene end was trimmed by 3 bases and the J gene end by 4 bases; junction bases not matched to a gene: 15. Germline loops: CDR1 MGHRA, CDR2 YSYEKL. This CDR3 spans 18 amino acids. As DNA, the CDR3 is TGCGCCAGCAGCCATACCCCCCATTCCGGGACTAGGTCAGATACGCAGTATTTT. This translates into CASSHTPHSGTRSDTQYF.

This clone was recorded a few times. The chain employs TRBV18 and TRBJ1-3; D is unclear. V lost 0 bases, J lost 5 bases, and 5 bases lay in between. CDR3 length: 13 amino acids. In germline, CDR1 is KGHSH, CDR2 LQKENI. CDR3 sequence: CASSPPSRNTIYF. In DNA form, the CDR3 reads TGTGCCAGCTCACCACCGAGTAGAAACACCATATATTTT.

CDR3 region: CASSERENTEAFF. The DNA of the CDR3 is TGTGCCAGCAGTGAGAGGGAGAACACTGAAGCTTTCTTT. The rearrangement links TRBV6-1 to TRBJ1-1; the D is unclear. Germline CDR1 and CDR2: MNHNS and SASEGT. The CDR3 consists of 13 residues. Trimming took 3 bases from V and 1 from J, leaving 6 bases between them.

This chain links TRBV9 with TRBJ2-7, with 11 bases matching TRBD2. After removal of 3 bases from V and 4 bases from J, the junction contained 15 bases not matched to a gene. CDR1 and CDR2 from the germline V gene are SGDLS and YYNGEE. CDR3 length equals 18 residues. CDR3 sequence reads: CASSAGAGVLAGGYEQYF. CDR3 in DNA: TGTGCCAGCAGCGCGGGGGCGGGGGTGCTAGCGGGAGGTTACGAGCAGTACTTC.